This T cell receptor (beta chain) was identified during a study of metastatic and nonmetastatic thyroid tumors. The V gene's germline CDR1 is SGHDN and CDR2 FVKESK. CDR3 size: 17 residues. The ends were cut back, 0 bases at V and 12 bases at J, with 24 bases in the middle. Thyroid surgery took place with no prior treatment in any patient. TCRdb re-called the PCR reads via MiXCR. The table includes approximately 39,000 clones, 20% detected once. Regarding the study as a whole: Relative to benign nodules, malignant thyroid tumors were reportedly characterized by significantly elevated TCR beta diversity in blood and tumor.

This clone was detected only a few times. Its antigen is not known. The sample consisted of blood. The receptor was isolated from a female donor with papillary thyroid cancer or a benign thyroid nodule (not recorded which). Some clones in this sample may be carry-over from other donors' samples. The genes are TRBV14 and TRBJ2-1; no reliable D call. CDR3 DNA sequence: TGTGCCAGCAGCCAAGATTTGGATTACAATGAGTATCGTGCGCAGTTCTTC. This gives the protein CASSQDLDYNEYRAQFF.